This is a list of T cell receptor beta chains from one sample in a study of shared clonotypes between healthy human individuals. TCRdb keeps only in-frame clones here, not all; method: immunoSEQ multiplex PCR. Among about 2.5 million clones listed, 85% to 95% were seen once. Sequenced: naive CD4+ T cells from PBMCs. The receptors come from a man aged 18 to 35 in good health. Some clones in this sample may be carry-over from other donors' samples. The CDR3 runs from the conserved cysteine through the conserved F or W. Each record gives: V gene, J gene, clone size, D gene, CDR3 DNA, CDR3 protein. A D gene is named only where the DNA matches it firmly. The listing skips clone size in some rows; elsewhere it reads once, few, many or a size class.

>TRBV7-2|TRBJ1-1|once|NA
TGTGCCAGCAGCTTAATTACTGAAGCTTTCTTT
CASSLITEAFF
>TRBV2|TRBJ2-3|NA|TRBD2
TGTGCCAGCAGATGGAGACTAGCGGGGCTCACAGATACGCAGTATTTT
CASRWRLAGLTDTQYF
>TRBV9|TRBJ2-1|NA|TRBD2
TGTGCCAGCAGCGTAGGACTAGCGGGAGGTAATAATGAGCAGTTCTTC
CASSVGLAGGNNEQFF
>TRBV4-1|TRBJ1-4|NA|NA
TGCGCCAGCAGCCAAGGGGGCACAACTAATGAAAAACTGTTTTTT
CASSQGGTTNEKLFF
>TRBV6-5|TRBJ2-1|NA|NA
TGTGCCAGCAGGGGGGCGGGAGTCCCCTACAATGAGCAGTTCTTC
CASRGAGVPYNEQFF
>TRBV19|TRBJ2-2|NA|TRBD2
TGTGCCAGTATTAGCGGGAGGGCCGCGGCCGGGGAGCTGTTTTTT
CASISGRAAAGELFF
>TRBV29-1|TRBJ1-1|NA|NA
TGCAGCGTTGCCCACGGAGCTAACACTGAAGCTTTCTTT
CSVAHGANTEAFF
>TRBV15|TRBJ2-3|NA|NA
TGTGCCACCAGCAGAGTTGAACAGCTAGATACGCAGTATTTT
CATSRVEQLDTQYF
>TRBV7-2|TRBJ2-7|NA|TRBD2
TGTGCCAGCAGCTTAGTAGGACTAGCGGCCGTCTTCGAGCAGTACTTC
CASSLVGLAAVFEQYF
>TRBV18|TRBJ2-7|NA|TRBD2
TGTGCCAGCTCACCAAGCGGGAGGGCCTACGAGCAGTACTTC
CASSPSGRAYEQYF
>TRBV5-6|TRBJ2-5|NA|NA
TGTGCCAGCAATTGGGACCTATCCCAAGAGACCCAGTACTTC
CASNWDLSQETQYF
>TRBV11-2|TRBJ2-1|NA|NA
TGTGCCAGCAGCTTATTGGGACTCCTCCAAACCTACAATGAGCAGTTCTTC
CASSLLGLLQTYNEQFF
>TRBV12-2|TRBJ2-5|NA|NA
TGTGCAAGTCGCTTAGTTCGGACAGGGAACGAGACCCAGTACTTC
CASRLVRTGNETQYF
>TRBV5-1|TRBJ1-4|NA|NA
TGCGCCAGCAGCTTGGGGACAGTAGGAGACGAAAAACTGTTTTTT
CASSLGTVGDEKLFF
>TRBV7-8|TRBJ2-7|NA|TRBD2
TGTGCCAGCAGCTCGGGGGGGGCGCGGCTCTACGAGCAGTACTTC
CASSSGGARLYEQYF
>TRBV4-1|TRBJ1-4|NA|NA
TGCGCCAGCAGCCCAGGAGGCAATACTAATGAAAAACTGTTTTTT
CASSPGGNTNEKLFF
>TRBV28|TRBJ2-5|NA|NA
TGTGCCAGCAGTCCCCTTTCCAGGACCCAGTACTTC
CASSPLSRTQYF
>TRBV30|TRBJ1-1|NA|NA
TGTGCCTGGAGTGTACTCCTGAACACTGAAGCTTTCTTT
CAWSVLLNTEAFF
>TRBV5-1|TRBJ2-7|once|TRBD2
TGCGCCAGCACCCCGACTAGCGGGAGGGCCGGGGACGAGCAGTACTTC
CASTPTSGRAGDEQYF
>TRBV25-1|TRBJ2-1|NA|NA
TGTGCCAGCAGTGATTGGACGGGTAGCTCCTACAATGAGCAGTTCTTC
CASSDWTGSSYNEQFF
>TRBV6-5|TRBJ2-5|NA|NA
TGTGCCAGCAGTTACGGGCAGGCCCAAGAGACCCAGTACTTC
CASSYGQAQETQYF
>TRBV28|TRBJ1-1|NA|NA
TGTGCCAGCAGTGTGGGCGGACCCCCGGTGACTGAAGCTTTCTTT
CASSVGGPPVTEAFF
>TRBV29-1|TRBJ1-2|NA|TRBD1
TGCAGCGTTACCGGGACAGCGAGAGGGGGTTATGGCTACACCTTC
CSVTGTARGGYGYTF
>TRBV29-1|TRBJ1-1|NA|TRBD1
TGCAGCGTTGGTAAACTTGGACAGGGACTTGTAGAGGGTATCACTGAAGCTTTCTTT
CSVGKLGQGLVEGITEAFF
>TRBV5-1|TRBJ2-1|NA|TRBD2
TGCGCCAGCAGCCGAACTAGCGGGAGTGTAAATGAGCAGTTCTTC
CASSRTSGSVNEQFF
>TRBV6-1|TRBJ1-2|NA|NA
TGTGCCACAGACAGGAACTATGGCTACACCTTC
CATDRNYGYTF
>TRBV25-1|TRBJ1-1|NA|NA
TGTGCCAGCAGTGAGGGTGGGCGGACTGAAGCTTTCTTT
CASSEGGRTEAFF
>TRBV10-1|TRBJ1-1|few|NA
TGCGCCAGCAGTGAGTCGCCGGCTATGAACACTGAAGCTTTCTTT
CASSESPAMNTEAFF
>TRBV5-1|TRBJ1-2|few|NA
TGCGCCAGCAGCCCCTTCGGCACCTATGGCTACACCTTC
CASSPFGTYGYTF
>TRBV18|TRBJ2-7|NA|TRBD2
TGTGCCAGCTCACCACCCAGCGGGAGGCTCTACGAGCAGTACTTC
CASSPPSGRLYEQYF
>TRBV11-2|TRBJ1-3|NA|NA
TGTGCCAGCAGCTTAGAAGAACAGGGCGGCTCTGGAAACACCATATATTTT
CASSLEEQGGSGNTIYF
>TRBV4-3|TRBJ2-2|NA|TRBD2
TGCGCCAGCAGCCAAGCCCCGGGACTAGCGCTGAGAACGAACACCGGGGAGCTGTTTTTT
CASSQAPGLALRTNTGELFF
>TRBV19|TRBJ2-7|NA|NA
TGTGCCACCCGCATTGGACCTGGGATCCACGAGCAGTACTTC
CATRIGPGIHEQYF
>TRBV6-5|TRBJ2-6|NA|NA
TGTGCCAGCAGTTTAGTGGGCTCTGGGGCCAACGTCCTGACTTTC
CASSLVGSGANVLTF
>TRBV9|TRBJ2-5|once|NA
TGTGCCAGCAGCCCGGGGGGGGGACAGGGAGGAGAGACCCAGTACTTC
CASSPGGGQGGETQYF
>TRBV5-1|TRBJ2-3|NA|NA
TGCGCCAGCAGCTTGGGGGGACTCCACAAAGCGGATACGCAGTATTTT
CASSLGGLHKADTQYF
>TRBV5-1|TRBJ2-7|NA|TRBD2
TGCGCCAGCAGCTTAGGACTAGCGGATTCCTACGAGCAGTACTTC
CASSLGLADSYEQYF
>TRBV30|TRBJ2-1|NA|TRBD2
TGTGCCTGGAAACTAGCGGGCTACAATGAGCAGTTCTTC
CAWKLAGYNEQFF
>TRBV15|TRBJ1-2|NA|NA
TGTGCCACCAGCAGAGAATGGGGACGTAACTATGGCTACACCTTC
CATSREWGRNYGYTF
>TRBV4-2|TRBJ2-7|NA|NA
TGTGCCAGCAGCCAAGCCTCAGGTCGAGGGTTGTCCACCTACGAGCAGTACTTC
CASSQASGRGLSTYEQYF
>TRBV5-6|TRBJ2-7|once|TRBD1
TGTGCCAGCAGCTCCTTGGACAGGGACGAGCAGTACTTC
CASSSLDRDEQYF
>TRBV18|TRBJ1-4|once|NA
TGTGCCAGCTCACCACCGAACGGACCCCTAACTAATGAAAAACTGTTTTTT
CASSPPNGPLTNEKLFF
>TRBV9|TRBJ2-5|NA|NA
TGTGCCAGCAGCGTATTCCCGGCCCAAGAGACCCAGTACTTC
CASSVFPAQETQYF
>TRBV5-4|TRBJ1-2|NA|NA
TGTGCCAGCAGCTTCGGGGGGGGCGCGAACTATGGCTACACCTTC
CASSFGGGANYGYTF
>TRBV11-2|TRBJ2-1|NA|NA
TGTGCCAGCAGCTCAGGGAAGCAGTTCTTC
CASSSGKQFF
>TRBV5-1|TRBJ2-7|NA|TRBD2
TGCGCCAGTCGAACAGGCACAGCGGGAGGGGTCTTCGAGCAGTACTTC
CASRTGTAGGVFEQYF
>TRBV7-6|TRBJ2-2|NA|TRBD1
TGTGCCAGCAGCTTAGAACAGGGGGGTACCGGGGAGCTGTTTTTT
CASSLEQGGTGELFF
>TRBV28|TRBJ1-4|NA|TRBD1
TGTGCCAGCAGTTTAGGGACAGGGGGAACTAATGAAAAACTGTTTTTT
CASSLGTGGTNEKLFF
>TRBV19|TRBJ1-5|NA|NA
TGTGCCAGTATGATCCAGTCAGGGTCTCAGCCCCAGCATTTT
CASMIQSGSQPQHF
>TRBV28|TRBJ1-1|NA|NA
TGTGCCAGCAAAGCCCCCCGTGAAGCTTTCTTT
CASKAPREAFF
>TRBV7-8|TRBJ2-7|NA|NA
TGTGCCAGCAGCTTAGGGACAGCCTACGAGCAGTACTTC
CASSLGTAYEQYF
>TRBV6-1|TRBJ1-2|NA|NA
TGTGCCAGCAGTGATAATTCGGCAGGAACTATTCGAGGCTACACCTTC
CASSDNSAGTIRGYTF
>TRBV29-1|TRBJ2-5|NA|TRBD1
TGCAGCGTTGAGGACAGGGTAGGGGAGACCCAGTACTTC
CSVEDRVGETQYF
>TRBV6-6|TRBJ2-3|NA|TRBD2
TGTGCCAGCAGACTAGCGGAACTCACAGATACGCAGTATTTT
CASRLAELTDTQYF
>TRBV19|TRBJ1-5|NA|NA
TGTGCCAGTAGTCGGTACAATCAGCCCCAGCATTTT
CASSRYNQPQHF